Detailed here is one T cell receptor (beta chain). It lacks a known antigen. The record has no base qualities; no much larger clone is one base away. What this sample's treatment or condition label stands for: live attenuated yellow fever vaccine strain. PBMCs were isolated from peripheral blood using a standard Ficoll-Paque protocol. Dynabeads CD4 and CD8 positive selection kits were used to isolate CD4 and CD8 T-cell fractions. RNA was extracted with TriZol from bulk PBMCs, CD4 and CD8 fractions, and dextramer-positive and dextramer-negative fractions. Synthesis of TCR cDNA relied on 5'RACE template switching, a step that introduced a universal primer site along with unique molecular identifiers. cDNA synthesis was primed from both the TCR alpha and TCR beta constant segments. Libraries were amplified in two PCR steps, with sample barcodes and sequencing adapters added in the second step. Sequencing of the libraries was done on either Illumina HiSeq 2500 (2x100 bp) or NovaSeq (2x150 bp). As for how the authors treated the data: MIGEC handled demultiplexing of reads and collapsing into UMI consensus sequences, while MiXCR performed V(D)J alignment. Using edgeR on replicate PBMC samples, clonotypes were called vaccine-responding if FDR was below 0.01 and the log2 fold change was above 5 up to day 15. CD4 or CD8 identity was assigned to each bulk clonotype according to whether the clonotype was present at higher abundance in the sequenced CD4 repertoire or the sequenced CD8 repertoire. TCRdb reanalyzed the raw reads on its own, using fastp at Q25 for trimming and MiXCR for clone calling, and kept in-frame beta chains. Duplicate CDR3 protein sequences are folded into a single record with the most common DNA and genes. These V and J calls originate from TCRdb's pipeline instead of the authors' own analysis. The sample yields 200,000 to 300,000 distinct CDR3 sequences; 10% to 15% were counted once. The ten top clones hold about 0.51% of the sample.

These data originate in a study of T cells after yellow fever vaccination (dated by TCRdb to 2018 to 2020). As for the study more broadly: The SMART-Seq v4 Ultra Low Input RNA kit was used to prepare libraries from fractions with low cell numbers. Bulk TCR alpha and beta repertoires were sequenced longitudinally to track T-cell clones before and after primary and booster YFV17D yellow fever vaccination. The cohort comprised two healthy male donors, one aged 18 to 29 and one aged 30 to 40 years. Bulk PBMC replicates and cell subsets were isolated from blood drawn at multiple timepoints before and after both primary and secondary immunization. Study-wide conclusions, independent of this receptor: A small share of clonotypes was detected in both CD4 and CD8 compartments, with the overlap likely arising from convergent recombination. Computational filtering was needed because FACS-sorted repertoires could contain abundant contaminating clonotypes from the bulk population. Because the study included only a couple of donors, the extent to which the findings can be generalized is limited. Compared with the primary T-cell response, the secondary T-cell response was weaker but faster, peaking on day 5 rather than day 15. After the booster, most of the clones that had expanded following primary vaccination were detected again (around 97% of CD4 and 85% to 90% of CD8), which suggests that memory was broadly maintained.

The source material was CD4+ T cells sorted from PBMCs, sampled 45 days after the yellow fever booster vaccination. This receptor was taken from a man aged 25-45 years who received the YFV17D yellow fever vaccine.

The DNA reads TGTGCCAGCAGTGGGGGGATCTCTGGGGCCAACGTCCTGACTTTC. The resulting protein is CASSGGISGANVLTF. The receptor chain draws on TRBV2 and TRBJ2-6, with the D gene tentatively TRBD1 or TRBD2, based on 5 matching bases in each. A distance of 7 bases separates the germline ends of V and J, which lose 4 bases and 0 bases respectively. The CDR3 runs 15 residues from the cysteine to the phenylalanine. Of the read, only the CDR3 DNA is kept; its 45 bases are in frame from base 1. From the germline V gene, CDR1 is SNHLY and CDR2 is FYNNEI.